This T cell receptor beta chain is from a study of cytomegalovirus exposure and HLA in healthy donors. Turning to the study itself: An early data release held tens of millions of unique TCRs from HLA-typed donors. Overall study results and limits: DRB1 had the most TCR associations and HLA-C the fewest, a later analysis found, with rates varying by HLA locus.

Healthy people donating bone marrow made up the donors. The primer mix had 60 Vbeta and 13 Jbeta primers. In the authors' workflow: As a later analysis found, there were tens of millions of unique TCR beta chains, of which roughly 11 million were shared. Sequencing used immunoSEQ multiplex PCR; TCRdb keeps in-frame clones, though not all of them. Clonal size and the V and J genes are those of that table, whereas D and trimming came from the DNA. The top ten clones hold about 14% of a sample with fewer than 250,000 clones, about four fifths of them seen once. As regards this clone: Its antigen is unknown.

The CDR3 is made up of 15 amino acids. The V gene's germline CDR1 is SGHRS and CDR2 YFSETQ. J lost 2 bases, V lost 4 bases, and 3 bases had no gene match. The TCR comes from a woman in her 30s in good health and CMV-seropositive. Input material: PBMCs. The chain recombines TRBV5-1 with TRBJ2-1; 10 bases match TRBD2. In nucleotides, the CDR3 is TGCGCCAGCAGCCCAGGACTAGCGGCCTACAATGAGCAGTTCTTC. It codes for CASSPGLAAYNEQFF.